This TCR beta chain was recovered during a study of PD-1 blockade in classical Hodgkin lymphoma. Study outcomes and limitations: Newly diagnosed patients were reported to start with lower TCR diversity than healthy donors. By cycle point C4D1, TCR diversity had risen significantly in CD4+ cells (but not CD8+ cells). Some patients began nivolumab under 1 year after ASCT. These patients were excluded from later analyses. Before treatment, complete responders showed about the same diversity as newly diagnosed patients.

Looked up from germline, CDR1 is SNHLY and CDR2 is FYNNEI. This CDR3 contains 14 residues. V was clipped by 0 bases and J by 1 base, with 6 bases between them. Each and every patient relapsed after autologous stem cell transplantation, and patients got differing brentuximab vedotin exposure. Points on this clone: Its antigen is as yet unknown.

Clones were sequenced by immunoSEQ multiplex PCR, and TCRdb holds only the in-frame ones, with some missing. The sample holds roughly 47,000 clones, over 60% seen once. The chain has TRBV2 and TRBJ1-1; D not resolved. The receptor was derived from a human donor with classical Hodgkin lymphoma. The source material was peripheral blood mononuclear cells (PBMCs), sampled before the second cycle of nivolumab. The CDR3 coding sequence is TGTGCCAGCAGTGAAGCGCTAGGGAACACTGAAGCTTTCTTT. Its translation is CASSEALGNTEAFF.